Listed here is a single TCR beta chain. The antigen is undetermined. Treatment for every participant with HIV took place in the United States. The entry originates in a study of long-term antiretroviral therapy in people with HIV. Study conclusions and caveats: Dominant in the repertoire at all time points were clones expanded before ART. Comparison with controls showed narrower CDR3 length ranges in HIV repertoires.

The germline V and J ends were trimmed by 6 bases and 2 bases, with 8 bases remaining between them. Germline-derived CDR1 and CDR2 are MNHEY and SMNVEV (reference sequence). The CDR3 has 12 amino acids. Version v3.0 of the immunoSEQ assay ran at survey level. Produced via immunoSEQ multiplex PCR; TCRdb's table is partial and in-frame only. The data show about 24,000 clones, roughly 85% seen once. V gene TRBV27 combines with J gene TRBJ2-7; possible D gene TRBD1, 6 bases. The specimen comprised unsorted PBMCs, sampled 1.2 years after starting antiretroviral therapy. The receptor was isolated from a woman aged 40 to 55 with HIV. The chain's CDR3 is CASRDRTYEQYF. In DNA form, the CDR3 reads TGTGCCAGCAGGGACAGAACCTACGAGCAGTACTTC.